The next 20 T cell receptor beta chains were all read from a single sample in a study of shared clonotypes between healthy human individuals. In the naive CD8 group, cells lacked CD45RO and were positively selected for CCR7, so terminally differentiated effector memory CD45RA+ cells were left out. Some clones are missing from TCRdb's copy, which holds only in-frame ones; the method was immunoSEQ multiplex PCR. The sample has about 1,900,000 clones, 85% to 95% seen once. Specimen: naive CD8+ T cells sorted from blood. These receptors came from a man in his late teens or twenties in good health.

The gene calls are TRBV7-6 and TRBJ2-7, with D possibly TRBD1 on 6 matching bases. V lost 1 base and J 3 bases, leaving 13 bases between the germline ends. This CDR3 contains 15 residues. Germline V gives CDR1 SGHVS, CDR2 FNYEAQ. CDR3 region: CASSLGQGLLYEQYF. The DNA of the CDR3 is TGTGCCAGCAGCTTAGGGCAGGGGTTGCTCTACGAGCAGTACTTC.

V and J are TRBV7-9 and TRBJ1-1; TRBD1 matches at 8 bases. The CDR3 totals 19 residues. Losses at the gene ends were 3 bases for V and 0 bases for J; bases not matched to a gene: 15. CDR1 is SEHNR and CDR2 is FQNEAQ in the germline V gene (reference sequence). The chain's CDR3 is CASSFSYGQGQTMNTEAFF. For the CDR3, the DNA is TGTGCCAGCAGCTTTTCGTATGGACAGGGCCAAACCATGAACACTGAAGCTTTCTTT.

V and J are TRBV7-9 and TRBJ2-2, with 7 bases matching TRBD1. Germline V gene lookup returns CDR1 SEHNR and CDR2 FQNEAQ (reference sequence). The junction had 6 bases not matched to a gene; V was cut back by 5 bases and J by 6 bases. This CDR3 has 14 amino acids. As DNA, the CDR3 is TGTGCCAGCAGCCTTACAGGGGAAGCCGGGGAGCTGTTTTTT. Translated, it gives CASSLTGEAGELFF.

The rearrangement uses TRBV30 and TRBJ2-7, with D tentatively TRBD1 (5 bases). The CDR3 has 12 amino acids. The germline CDR1 and CDR2 sequences are GTSNPN and SVGIG (reference sequence). V lost 2 bases to trimming and J lost 3 bases, with 8 bases between them. CDR3 DNA sequence: TGTGCCTGGAGTTATCAGGGCTACGAGCAGTACTTC. As protein: CAWSYQGYEQYF. The whole variable domain, filled in from reference TRBV30 and TRBJ2-7, reads SQTIHQWPATLVQPVGSPLSLECTVEGTSNPNLYWYRQAAGRGLQLLFYSVGIGQISSEVPQNLSASRPQDRQFILSSKKLLLSDSGFYLCAWSYQGYEQYFGPGTRLTVT.

Comments on this clone: Other DNA sequences within the sample encode an identical CDR3. This sequence joins TRBV27 and TRBJ2-7; 8 positions agree with TRBD1. Germline V gene sequence: CDR1 MNHEY, CDR2 SMNVEV (reference sequence). With V trimmed by 8 bases and J by 3 bases, 6 bases remained unmatched. The CDR3 is 13 amino acids. The CDR3 spells CASGLGQGYEQYF. The CDR3 DNA reads TGTGCCAGCGGCCTAGGACAGGGCTACGAGCAGTACTTC.

The genes are TRBV7-9 and TRBJ2-7; TRBD1 might be the D (5 bases). V lost 5 bases and J 5 bases, leaving 10 bases between the germline ends. Germline lookup yields CDR1 SEHNR and CDR2 FQNEAQ (reference sequence). The CDR3 has 12 residues. CDR3 loop: CASSPDTHEQYF. The CDR3 DNA is TGTGCCAGCAGCCCGGACACGCACGAGCAGTACTTC. The full variable domain, completed using reference TRBV7-9 and TRBJ2-7, is DTGVSQNPRHKITKRGQNVTFRCDPISEHNRLYWYRQTLGQGPEFLTYFQNEAQLEKSRLLSDRFSAERPKGSFSTLEIQRTEQGDSAMYLCASSPDTHEQYFGPGTRLTVT.

The rearrangement links TRBV11-2 to TRBJ2-1; D not resolved. This CDR3 spans 13 amino acids. Trimming cost V 0 bases and J 10 bases, with 10 bases left between them. Per the germline V gene, CDR1 is SGHAT and CDR2 is FQNNGV. This CDR3 is CASSLDPVVEQFF. The CDR3 nucleotides read TGTGCCAGCAGCTTAGACCCCGTAGTGGAGCAGTTCTTC.

The chain recombines TRBV27 with TRBJ2-1; the D gene is possibly TRBD1 (5 bases). From germline, CDR1 is MNHEY and CDR2 SMNVEV (reference sequence). Trimming removed 2 bases at V and 0 bases at J, with 11 bases between. The CDR3 has 16 amino acids. CDR3 nucleotide sequence: TGTGCCAGCAGTTTACTCGGACAAAGCTCCTACAATGAGCAGTTCTTC. Translation: CASSLLGQSSYNEQFF.

The chain has TRBV5-8 and TRBJ1-3; no clear D gene. V was pared by 2 bases and J by 7 bases, with 4 bases between. The CDR3 consists of 11 residues. Germline-derived CDR1 and CDR2 are SGHTS and YDEGEE. CDR3 amino acids: CASSFENTIYF. The CDR3 DNA reads as TGTGCCAGCAGCTTTGAGAACACCATATATTTT.

The chain links TRBV9 to TRBJ2-7; maybe TRBD2 (6 bases). CDR3 length: 16 amino acids. The V end lost 0 bases, the J end lost 5 bases, and 18 bases lay between the germline ends. Germline V gives CDR1 SGDLS, CDR2 YYNGEE. Here the CDR3 reads CASSVGTGAFLDEQYF. CDR3 bases: TGTGCCAGCAGCGTAGGAACGGGAGCGTTCCTCGACGAGCAGTACTTC.

This chain links TRBV2 with TRBJ2-1, with a possible D match to TRBD1 (6 bases). The CDR3 covers 16 residues. The V gene lost 11 bases and the J gene lost 1 base, with 21 bases spanning the gap. Germline lookup yields CDR1 SNHLY and CDR2 FYNNEI. The CDR3: CAGQLSVTGSYNEQFF. CDR3 DNA sequence: TGTGCCGGCCAGCTGTCCGTGACAGGTTCCTACAATGAGCAGTTCTTC.

This sequence joins TRBV5-1 and TRBJ1-2; D perhaps matches TRBD1 (6 bases). The ends were cut back, 0 bases at V and 6 bases at J, with 12 bases in the middle. Germline V gene sequence: CDR1 SGHRS, CDR2 YFSETQ. The CDR3 contains 14 residues. The CDR3 loop is CASSLAGGANGYTF. The CDR3 coding sequence is TGCGCCAGCAGCTTGGCCGGGGGGGCGAATGGCTACACCTTC.

V gene TRBV19 combines with J gene TRBJ1-6; D unresolved. This CDR3 has 14 residues. Germline CDR1 LNHDA, CDR2 SQIVND (reference sequence). Trimming took 2 bases from V and 7 from J, leaving 9 bases between them. The CDR3 DNA reads as TGTGCCAGTAGTATATGGGGAGAAAATTCACCCCTCCACTTT. Translation gives CASSIWGENSPLHF.

A note on this clone: A much larger clone sits a single nucleotide away, making a read error possible. The chain employs TRBV11-2 and TRBJ2-5, with TRBD2 matching 12 bases. Unmatched junction bases numbered 2, after V lost 5 bases and J lost 4 bases. Germline assignment: CDR1 SGHAT and CDR2 FQNNGV. The CDR3 totals 14 residues. The CDR3 DNA sequence: TGTGCCAGCAGCGAACTAGCGGGAGGAGAGACCCAGTACTTC. It specifies CASSELAGGETQYF.

The rearrangement links TRBV10-1 to TRBJ2-2; D perhaps matches TRBD2 (6 bases). This CDR3 spans 15 amino acids. V was trimmed by 7 bases and J by 7 bases, leaving 19 bases between them. Looked up from germline, CDR1 is WNHNN and CDR2 is SYGVQD (reference sequence). The CDR3 bases are TGCGCCAGCACGGGGGACCGGAGCGAAATCGGGGAGCTGTTTTTT. Translating it yields CASTGDRSEIGELFF.

The chain combines TRBV18 with TRBJ1-1; 9 bases agree with TRBD1. CDR1 is KGHSH, CDR2 LQKENI, per germline. CDR3 length: 15 residues. The ends lost 3 bases at V and 4 bases at J; junction bases unmatched: 6. CDR3 DNA sequence: TGTGCCAGCTCACCGGGGGACAGGGCGGTCACTGAAGCTTTCTTT. Encoded protein: CASSPGDRAVTEAFF. Combining the CDR3 with reference TRBV18 and TRBJ1-1 gives the whole variable domain NAGVMQNPRHLVRRRGQEARLRCSPMKGHSHVYWYRQLPEEGLKFMVYLQKENIIDESGMPKERFSAEFPKEGPSILRIQQVVRGDSAAYFCASSPGDRAVTEAFFGQGTRLTVV.

V usage is TRBV19 and J usage is TRBJ1-5; TRBD1 matches at 11 bases. The ends lost 8 bases at V and 5 bases at J; junction bases unmatched: 2. Germline-derived CDR1 and CDR2 are LNHDA and SQIVND (reference sequence). The CDR3 is 13 residues long. CDR3 residues: CASWTGGYQPQHF. CDR3 nucleotides: TGTGCCAGTTGGACAGGGGGCTATCAGCCCCAGCATTTT. The full variable domain, its missing parts supplied by reference TRBV19 and TRBJ1-5, is DGGITQSPKYLFRKEGQNVTLSCEQNLNHDAMYWYRQDPGQGLRLIYYSQIVNDFQKGDIAEGYSVSREKKESFPLTVTSAQKNPTAFYLCASWTGGYQPQHFGDGTRLSIL.

This clone was seen once. This chain links TRBV7-9 with TRBJ1-4; D unresolved. V dropped 1 base and J dropped 6 bases, with 12 bases sitting between them. Per germline, CDR1 SEHNR and CDR2 FQNEAQ (reference sequence). The CDR3 extends over 15 amino acids. CDR3 bases: TGTGCCAGCAGCTTAGGGGCCCGGACTGATGAAAAACTGTTTTTT. Its translation: CASSLGARTDEKLFF.

V gene TRBV28 combines with J gene TRBJ1-2, with D unclear. CDR1 is MDHEN, CDR2 SYDVKM, per germline. V lost 4 bases, J lost 2 bases, and 14 bases lay in between. CDR3 size: 15 residues. The CDR3 bases are TGTGCCAGCAGTTCCCCCGTGGAAAAGAACTATGGCTACACCTTC. This sequence encodes CASSSPVEKNYGYTF.

The chain has TRBV19 and TRBJ1-6; D possibly corresponds to TRBD1 (5 bases). Germline V CDR1 and CDR2: LNHDA, SQIVND (reference sequence). V lost 5 bases to trimming and J lost 0 bases, with 11 bases between them. This CDR3 has 16 residues. The chain's CDR3 is CASSPRQSSYNSPLHF. CDR3 DNA: TGTGCCAGTAGTCCCCGACAGAGCTCCTATAATTCACCCCTCCACTTT.